These 10 T cell receptor beta chains share one sample of origin, sequenced in a study of cytomegalovirus exposure and HLA in healthy donors. The PCR made use of 60 Vbeta and 13 Jbeta primers. Data came from immunoSEQ multiplex PCR; TCRdb stores just in-frame clones and leaves some out. Of 150,000 or so clones listed, roughly 75% were seen once; the top ten hold about 10%. The sample taken for sequencing was PBMCs. These receptors were collected from a man between 18 and 29 years old in good health and CMV-seropositive.

The table lists this clone with a few counts. This chain links TRBV6-6 with TRBJ2-5, with D unclear. The CDR3 length is 16 residues. V was trimmed by 2 bases and J by 3 bases, leaving 16 bases between them. Germline CDR1 and CDR2: MNHNY and SVGAGI (reference sequence). CDR3 nucleotides: TGTGCCAGCAGTTACGAGAGGAGAGTAGGAAAAGAGACCCAGTACTTC. As protein: CASSYERRVGKETQYF.

CDR3 residues: CASSYPGTGRETQYF. DNA for the CDR3: TGTGCCAGCAGTTACCCAGGGACAGGGAGAGAGACCCAGTACTTC. The chain carries TRBV6-6 and TRBJ2-5; 9 positions agree with TRBD1. After removal of 2 bases from V and 4 bases from J, the junction contained 5 bases not matched to a gene. Germline loops: CDR1 MNHNY, CDR2 SVGAGI (reference sequence). The CDR3 consists of 15 residues.

The chain carries TRBV5-4 and TRBJ2-7, with 8 positions matching TRBD2. CDR1 SGHNT and CDR2 YYREEE come from the germline V gene (reference sequence). The ends lost 3 bases at V and 6 bases at J; junction bases unmatched: 17. The CDR3 length is 17 residues. The CDR3: CASSSNNPKRERFEQYF. CDR3 nucleotide sequence: TGTGCCAGCAGCTCCAATAACCCCAAGCGGGAGCGATTCGAGCAGTACTTC.

DNA of the CDR3: TGTGCCAGTTTAAAAAGGGCAGGGGAAGGAGGCACTGAAGCTTTCTTT. Translated: CASLKRAGEGGTEAFF. The rearrangement links TRBV7-6 to TRBJ1-1; a weak D match, TRBD1 (6 bases). The CDR3 is 16 amino acids. V shed 9 bases and J shed 4 bases, with 24 bases lying between them. CDR1 is SGHVS, CDR2 FNYEAQ, per germline.

This clone is a singleton in its sample. The chain is built from TRBV21-1 and TRBJ2-1; no DNA check was done on the table's D call, TRBD2. TRBV21-1 has pseudogene status. The CDR3 totals 19 residues. The CDR3 region is CASSRLEKSRSGVGNEQFF. CDR3 bases: TGTGCCAGCAGCAGGCTCGAGAAGTCCCGTTCGGGAGTTGGCAATGAGCAGTTCTTC.

This clone was recorded only once. The genes are TRBV10-3 and TRBJ1-3; TRBD1 agrees at 8 bases. The CDR3 has 15 amino acids. CDR1 is ENHRY, CDR2 SYGVKD, per germline. J was trimmed by 0 bases and V by 6 bases; bases with no gene match: 4. DNA of the CDR3: TGTGCCATCAGCCCAGGGGGCGGCTCTGGAAACACCATATATTTT. Amino acid sequence: CAISPGGGSGNTIYF.

This clone was recorded a few times. This chain joins TRBV12-2 and TRBJ1-2; TRBD1 is the table's D call and was not checked against the DNA. TRBV12-2 is assigned pseudogene status. This CDR3 comprises 13 residues. CDR3 in DNA: TGTGCAAGTCGCTTCCGGACAGGGTATGGCTACACCTTC. Translation: CASRFRTGYGYTF.

The chain recombines TRBV30 with TRBJ2-1, with 10 bases that match TRBD2. The germline CDR1 and CDR2 sequences are GTSNPN and SVGIG (reference sequence). This CDR3 has 13 residues. Losses at the gene ends were 3 bases for V and 6 bases for J; bases not matched to a gene: 2. The CDR3: CAWRIAGGNEQFF. In DNA, the CDR3 is TGTGCCTGGAGGATAGCGGGAGGCAATGAGCAGTTCTTC. Variable domain in full (rest from reference TRBV30 and TRBJ2-1): SQTIHQWPATLVQPVGSPLSLECTVEGTSNPNLYWYRQAAGRGLQLLFYSVGIGQISSEVPQNLSASRPQDRQFILSSKKLLLSDSGFYLCAWRIAGGNEQFFGPGTRLTVL.

This chain links TRBV2 with TRBJ2-7, with D possibly TRBD2 on 7 matching bases. The CDR3 covers 14 residues. V was shortened by 8 bases and J by 0 bases, with 14 bases between the two germline ends. Germline CDR1 and CDR2: SNHLY and FYNNEI. CDR3 coding DNA: TGTGCCAGCGGCAGGGGCGGGAGCTCCTACGAGCAGTACTTC. This gives the protein CASGRGGSSYEQYF.

The chain combines TRBV30 with TRBJ1-4; TRBD1 aligns across 7 bases. CDR1 and CDR2 from the germline V gene are GTSNPN and SVGIG (reference sequence). V dropped 7 bases and J dropped 7; count of bases not matched to a gene: 12. This CDR3 has 14 residues. The DNA for the CDR3 is TGTGCCTTCAAAGGAGGGGGCGCCGGTGAAAAACTGTTTTTT. Protein product: CAFKGGGAGEKLFF.